These 15 T cell receptor beta chains came from one sample sequenced in a study of OX40 agonist ivuxolimab in advanced cancers. Assay: immunoSEQ multiplex PCR; the TCRdb copy retains only in-frame clones and omits some. The profile shows some 59,000 clones, 82% of them singletons. This specimen was CD4+ or CD8+ T cells sorted from blood, taken in a trial of the OX40 agonist ivuxolimab. The receptors shown here come from an adult with an advanced solid tumor such as melanoma, head and neck, liver or kidney cancer.

This clone was seen a few times. The chain has TRBV19 and TRBJ2-3, with 8 bases that match TRBD2. Germline CDR1 is LNHDA and CDR2 is SQIVND (reference sequence). V was pared by 5 bases and J by 4 bases, with 14 bases of the junction left unmatched. CDR3 size: 17 residues. The CDR3, as DNA: TGTGCCAGTAGTCGGTGGAGCGGGAGAACGAAAGCAGATACGCAGTATTTT. This gives the protein CASSRWSGRTKADTQYF. The variable domain in full, completed from reference TRBV19 and TRBJ2-3, reads DGGITQSPKYLFRKEGQNVTLSCEQNLNHDAMYWYRQDPGQGLRLIYYSQIVNDFQKGDIAEGYSVSREKKESFPLTVTSAQKNPTAFYLCASSRWSGRTKADTQYFGPGTRLTVL.

This clone was picked up a small number of times. The chain carries TRBV4-1 and TRBJ1-2; 9 nucleotides line up with TRBD1. Unmatched junction bases numbered 9, after V lost 2 bases and J lost 8 bases. Germline lookup yields CDR1 MGHRA and CDR2 YSYEKL. The CDR3 contains 15 residues. In nucleotides, the CDR3 is TGCGCCAGCAGCCAATCCCCCGAGGGGACAGGGGGCTACACCTTC. It translates to CASSQSPEGTGGYTF.

The table lists this clone with a count of one. The chain is built from TRBV11-3 and TRBJ2-5; 10 nucleotides match TRBD1. Germline V gene data show CDR1 as SGHNT and CDR2 as YENEEA. With 4 bases clipped from V and 3 bases from J, the junction kept 5 bases outside the gene matches. CDR3 length equals 15 residues. CDR3 in DNA: TGTGCCAGCAGCTCCGGGACAGGGGCCGAAGAGACCCAGTACTTC. This translates into CASSSGTGAEETQYF. The variable domain in full, completed from reference TRBV11-3 and TRBJ2-5, reads EAGVVQSPRYKIIEKKQPVAFWCNPISGHNTLYWYLQNLGQGPELLIRYENEEAVDDSQLPKDRFSAERLKGVDSTLKIQPAELGDSAVYLCASSSGTGAEETQYFGPGTRLLVL.

The chain employs TRBV19 and TRBJ1-5; D not certain. Germline V lookup: CDR1 LNHDA, CDR2 SQIVND (reference sequence). CDR3 length: 15 amino acids. Between the trimmed V and J ends, which lost 0 bases and 6 bases, there was a span of 12 bases. Here the CDR3 DNA reads TGTGCCAGTAGTATAGAGAGATCCGGACGTCAGCCCCAGCATTTT. It is translated as CASSIERSGRQPQHF.

The chain employs TRBV27 and TRBJ2-1; TRBD2 matches at 8 bases. The CDR3 has 15 residues. Trimming cost V 5 bases and J 3 bases; bases outside gene matches: 6. Germline-derived CDR1 and CDR2 are MNHEY and SMNVEV (reference sequence). CDR3 bases: TGTGCCAGCAGTACGGAGACTAGCGTCTACAATGAGCAGTTCTTC. This codes for CASSTETSVYNEQFF.

The rearrangement links TRBV7-9 to TRBJ1-5; a possible D gene is TRBD1 (6 bases). Between the trimmed V and J ends, which lost 5 bases and 0 bases, there was a span of 17 bases. The CDR3 is 17 amino acids. CDR1 SEHNR and CDR2 FQNEAQ come from the germline V gene (reference sequence). The CDR3 region has the DNA TGTGCCAGCAGCCCCGGGACATCTGGTTATAGCAATCAGCCCCAGCATTTT. Its translation: CASSPGTSGYSNQPQHF. Combining the CDR3 with reference TRBV7-9 and TRBJ1-5 gives the whole variable domain DTGVSQNPRHKITKRGQNVTFRCDPISEHNRLYWYRQTLGQGPEFLTYFQNEAQLEKSRLLSDRFSAERPKGSFSTLEIQRTEQGDSAMYLCASSPGTSGYSNQPQHFGDGTRLSIL.

The rearrangement joins TRBV11-3 to TRBJ1-2; D gene uncertain. The CDR3 is 11 residues long. The germline V and J ends were trimmed by 7 bases and 8 bases, with 11 bases remaining between them. Germline values: CDR1 SGHNT, CDR2 YENEEA. The CDR3 DNA is TGTGCCAGCATTGTCTTAAGGGGCTACACCTTC. As protein: CASIVLRGYTF.

The CDR3 sequence is CASSLDRGADTQYF. The CDR3 coding sequence is TGTGCCAGCAGCCTTGACAGGGGGGCAGATACGCAGTATTTT. J is TRBJ2-3 and V is TRBV2; 9 positions agree with TRBD1. This CDR3 has 14 residues. The germline V gene has CDR1 SNHLY and CDR2 FYNNEI. J gave up 4 bases and V 6 bases, and 5 bases lay outside the gene matches.

V gene TRBV7-9 combines with J gene TRBJ1-1, with D maybe TRBD1 (6 bases). The V gene's germline CDR1 is SEHNR and CDR2 FQNEAQ (reference sequence). Trimming left V 2 bases short and J 1 base short, with 8 bases between. The CDR3 runs 14 residues. CDR3 in amino acids: CASSLKQGNTEAFF. The CDR3 coding sequence is TGTGCCAGCAGCTTAAAACAGGGGAACACTGAAGCTTTCTTT.

The chain combines TRBV5-1 with TRBJ1-2; D not resolved. V was clipped by 0 bases and J by 5 bases, with 14 bases between them. This CDR3 contains 15 residues. Germline-derived CDR1 and CDR2 are SGHRS and YFSETQ. The CDR3 DNA is TGCGCCAGCAGCTTGGCCGGTTTGGCAGATTATGGCTACACCTTC. Encoded protein: CASSLAGLADYGYTF.

The gene calls are TRBV7-2 and TRBJ2-1; 11 nucleotides agree with TRBD1. The CDR3 has 14 residues. Germline CDR1 and CDR2: SGHTA and FQGNSA. Trimming took 4 bases from V and 7 from J; bases not matched to a gene: 3. CDR3 sequence (DNA): TGTGCCAGCAGCTCTGGACAGGGGGCAAATGAGCAGTTCTTC. Translating gives CASSSGQGANEQFF.

The chain combines TRBV5-1 with TRBJ1-6; D is undetermined. The germline V gene has CDR1 SGHRS and CDR2 YFSETQ. CDR3 length: 13 residues. V was cut by 2 bases and J by 14 bases, with 14 bases left in between. For the CDR3, the DNA is TGCGCCAGCAGCTTTGATACGGGCTTTTCCCTCCACTTT. This codes for CASSFDTGFSLHF.

The chain combines TRBV5-1 with TRBJ2-5, with D perhaps matching TRBD2 (5 bases). V was pared by 0 bases and J by 2 bases, with 11 bases between. This CDR3 spans 15 amino acids. The germline V gene has CDR1 SGHRS and CDR2 YFSETQ. In DNA, the CDR3 is TGCGCCAGCAGCTTGGTGGTGGACTTACAAGAGACCCAGTACTTC. Its translation is CASSLVVDLQETQYF.

This clone was observed a handful of times. The genes are TRBV29-1 and TRBJ1-1, with unresolved D. Germline CDR1 SQVTM, CDR2 ANQGSEA. This CDR3 spans 13 amino acids. Trimming stripped 3 bases from V and 3 bases from J, with 11 bases between. This chain's CDR3 is CSVEAATHTEAFF. DNA of the CDR3: TGCAGCGTTGAGGCAGCTACGCACACTGAAGCTTTCTTT. Full variable domain (outside the CDR3, taken from reference TRBV29-1 and TRBJ1-1): SAVISQKPSRDICQRGTSLTIQCQVDSQVTMMFWYRQQPGQSLTLIATANQGSEATYESGFVIDKFPISRPNLTFSTLTVSNMSPEDSSIYLCSVEAATHTEAFFGQGTRLTVV.

This CDR3 is CASSGGPSYGYTF. The DNA of the CDR3 is TGTGCCAGCAGTGGGGGGCCGTCCTATGGCTACACCTTC. The chain is built from TRBV28 and TRBJ1-2, with D perhaps TRBD1 (6 bases). Per the germline V gene, CDR1 is MDHEN and CDR2 is SYDVKM. Trimming removed 5 bases at V and 4 bases at J, with 11 bases between. The CDR3 consists of 13 residues.